This section outlines one TCR beta chain sequence together with its context. These data belong to a study of blood T cells in healthy people across ages. The authors ran a second PCR of roughly 7 to 11 cycles using a sample-barcoded 5' primer and a J-beta primer mix. Every molecule of cDNA carried a tag from a template-switch adaptor with 12 random nucleotides. TCRdb re-called the 5' RACE reads with MiXCR, one entry per CDR3 protein. Found here are around 1.1 million distinct CDR3 sequences, less than 45% of them singletons; the top ten hold about an eighth. Per the germline V gene, CDR1 is KGHSH and CDR2 is LQKENI. The V gene lost 6 bases and the J gene lost 7 bases, with 16 bases spanning the gap. The CDR3 is 13 amino acids.

The V call is TRBV18, the J call TRBJ2-7, with D maybe TRBD2 (5 bases). The sequencing sample was made of blood. This receptor was identified in a man between 18 and 29 years old in good health. CDR3 residues: CASSLPGGREQYF. CDR3 nucleotides: TGTGCCAGCTCCCTTCCCGGAGGAAGGGAGCAGTACTTC.